This paragraph covers one T cell receptor (beta chain) sequence. The sample belongs to a study of shared clonotypes between healthy human individuals. The data were produced by immunoSEQ multiplex PCR, yet TCRdb's version contains in-frame clones alone and is incomplete. The repertoire holds fewer than 1 million clones, about 96% seen once, with less than 0.25% in the top ten. Germline V gene sequence: CDR1 SNHLY, CDR2 FYNNEI. This CDR3 is 15 amino acids long. The V segment lost 6 bases and the J segment 5 bases; nucleotides outside the gene matches: 8. Selected positively for CCR7 and CD45RO-negative, naive CD8 cells excluded terminally differentiated effector memory CD45RA+ cells.

This chain joins TRBV2 and TRBJ2-3, with 10 nucleotides matching TRBD2. The material sequenced was naive CD8+ T cells sorted from blood. The source is a man between 25 and 39 years old in good health. CDR3 DNA: TGTGCCAGCAGGGAGCTAGCGGGAGTAAAAGATACGCAGTATTTT. It codes for CASRELAGVKDTQYF.